A single sample is the source of the 17 T cell receptor beta chains below, sequenced in a study of cytomegalovirus exposure and HLA in healthy donors. PCR amplification relied on 60 Vbeta primers (plus 13 Jbeta primers). Libraries were prepared by immunoSEQ multiplex PCR; TCRdb keeps only in-frame clonotypes and omits some of them. The profile shows 150,000 to 200,000 clones, around 80% of them singletons. What was sequenced was PBMCs. These receptors were collected from a man between 18 and 35 years old in good health and CMV-seronegative.

This clone was recorded a few times. V and J are TRBV7-2 and TRBJ2-2; 9 bases are a match to TRBD1. The CDR3 extends over 18 amino acids. The V gene end was trimmed by 1 base and the J gene end by 4 bases; junction bases not matched to a gene: 10. Germline lookup yields CDR1 SGHTA and CDR2 FQGNSA. The CDR3 DNA sequence: TGTGCCAGCAGCTTAGGTTATCCCGGGACAGGGTCCACCGGGGAGCTGTTTTTT. Translating gives CASSLGYPGTGSTGELFF. Full variable domain (outside the CDR3, taken from reference TRBV7-2 and TRBJ2-2): GAGVSQSPSNKVTEKGKDVELRCDPISGHTALYWYRQSLGQGLEFLIYFQGNSAPDKSGLPSDRFSAERTGGSVSTLTIQRTQQEDSAVYLCASSLGYPGTGSTGELFFGEGSRLTVL.

This clone was detected only a few times. V is TRBV7-2 and J is TRBJ2-7; TRBD1 might be the D (7 bases). Germline V gene lookup returns CDR1 SGHTA and CDR2 FQGNSA. V lost 4 bases to trimming and J lost 4 bases, with 20 bases between them. CDR3 size: 16 residues. This CDR3 reads CASSYRGGGAGYEQYF. CDR3 nucleotides: TGTGCCAGCAGCTACAGGGGTGGCGGGGCGGGATACGAGCAGTACTTC.

This clone was picked up a small number of times. This chain joins TRBV7-9 and TRBJ2-7; 16 nucleotides line up with TRBD2. Germline values: CDR1 SEHNR, CDR2 FQNEAQ (reference sequence). V trimming: 4 bases; J trimming: 2 bases; junction bases outside the gene matches: 5. This CDR3 has 17 amino acids. CDR3 coding DNA: TGTGCCAGCAGCTCCCCGGGACTAGCGGGAGGGCCCTACGAGCAGTACTTC. Amino acid sequence: CASSSPGLAGGPYEQYF. The full variable domain, in which reference TRBV7-9 and TRBJ2-7 provide the parts outside the CDR3, is DTGVSQNPRHKITKRGQNVTFRCDPISEHNRLYWYRQTLGQGPEFLTYFQNEAQLEKSRLLSDRFSAERPKGSFSTLEIQRTEQGDSAMYLCASSSPGLAGGPYEQYFGPGTRLTVT.

The chain has TRBV29-1 and TRBJ1-2, with D perhaps matching TRBD1 (5 bases). This CDR3 contains 16 residues. Germline CDR1 and CDR2: SQVTM and ANQGSEA. The V end was cut by 4 bases, the J end by 2 bases, with 20 bases between. CDR3 nucleotides: TGCAGCGTTGTACCCGCCAGACAGTCCCAAAACTATGGCTACACCTTC. Translated, it gives CSVVPARQSQNYGYTF.

The chain has TRBV4-2 and TRBJ1-2; the D is unclear. There are 15 residues in the CDR3. The germline CDR1 and CDR2 sequences are LGHNA and YNFKEQ. V was pared by 4 bases and J by 7 bases, with 19 bases between. CDR3 residues: CASSPADGAVGGYTF. In DNA, the CDR3 is TGTGCCAGCAGCCCAGCGGACGGCGCGGTGGGTGGCTACACCTTC.

The rearrangement uses TRBV5-6 and TRBJ2-2; D is undetermined. The V end was cut by 4 bases, the J end by 8 bases, with 9 bases between. The germline CDR1 and CDR2 sequences are SGHDT and YYEEEE. The CDR3 has 12 residues. The CDR3 sequence is CASSVYAGELFF. Written as DNA, the CDR3 is TGTGCCAGCAGCGTATATGCGGGGGAGCTGTTTTTT. Combining the CDR3 with reference TRBV5-6 and TRBJ2-2 gives the whole variable domain DAGVTQSPTHLIKTRGQQVTLRCSPKSGHDTVSWYQQALGQGPQFIFQYYEEEERQRGNFPDRFSGHQFPNYSSELNVNALLLGDSALYLCASSVYAGELFFGEGSRLTVL.

J is TRBJ2-1 and V is TRBV28; TRBD2 is a possible D gene (6 bases). The V end lost 1 base, the J end lost 8 bases, and 12 bases lay between the germline ends. Germline-derived CDR1 and CDR2 are MDHEN and SYDVKM. The CDR3 extends over 14 amino acids. The CDR3 region is CASSLYRGTDEQFF. The CDR3 DNA sequence: TGTGCCAGCAGTTTATATCGCGGGACGGATGAGCAGTTCTTC.

This clone was detected only a few times. In DNA, the CDR3 is TGTGCCACCAGCAGGCCCGGGGGGTCCTACGGCTACACCTTC. Translation: CATSRPGGSYGYTF. V usage is TRBV15 and J usage is TRBJ1-2, with TRBD1 as a possible D gene (5 bases). Looked up from germline, CDR1 is LNHNV and CDR2 is YYDKDF (reference sequence). V was trimmed by 3 bases and J by 8 bases, leaving 16 bases between them. There are 14 residues in the CDR3.

The gene calls are TRBV28 and TRBJ2-3; the match to TRBD2 covers 12 bases. The CDR3 contains 15 residues. J was trimmed by 3 bases and V by 2 bases; bases with no gene match: 0. Germline-derived CDR1 and CDR2 are MDHEN and SYDVKM. The CDR3 reads CASSLGTSGTDTQYF. The DNA of the CDR3 is TGTGCCAGCAGTTTAGGGACTAGCGGGACAGATACGCAGTATTTT.

The chain joins TRBV27 to TRBJ2-1; TRBD1 might be the D (6 bases). Germline assignment: CDR1 MNHEY and CDR2 SMNVEV (reference sequence). The ends were cut back, 4 bases at V and 5 bases at J, with 9 bases in the middle. CDR3 length equals 13 residues. The CDR3 bases are TGTGCCAGCAGTTCCAGGGGTAACAATGAGCAGTTCTTC. Residues: CASSSRGNNEQFF.

The chain carries TRBV2 and TRBJ2-7; tentative D call: TRBD2 (6 bases). Germline-derived CDR1 and CDR2 are SNHLY and FYNNEI. This CDR3 region has 14 residues. V was cut by 6 bases and J by 2 bases, with 14 bases left in between. The CDR3 DNA follows: TGTGCCAGCAGGGGAGCCGGGAGAACCTACGAGCAGTACTTC. It codes for CASRGAGRTYEQYF. Full variable domain (missing parts from reference TRBV2 and TRBJ2-7): EPEVTQTPSHQVTQMGQEVILRCVPISNHLYFYWYRQILGQKVEFLVSFYNNEISEKSEIFDDQFSVERPDGSNFTLKIRSTKLEDSAMYFCASRGAGRTYEQYFGPGTRLTVT.

This clone was observed a few times. The chain couples TRBV4-3 to TRBJ1-2; D is undetermined. The V gene's germline CDR1 is LGHNA and CDR2 YSLEER. There are 14 residues in the CDR3. Between the trimmed V and J ends, which lost 1 base and 0 bases, there was a span of 6 bases. In DNA form, the CDR3 reads TGCGCCAGCAGCCAAGGGACTTCTAACTATGGCTACACCTTC. Translated, it gives CASSQGTSNYGYTF.

The V call is TRBV15, the J call TRBJ2-7; D might be TRBD2 (5 bases). The CDR3 extends over 14 amino acids. V was cut by 3 bases and J by 5 bases, with 14 bases left in between. In germline, CDR1 is LNHNV, CDR2 YYDKDF (reference sequence). CDR3 loop: CATSSSPGSDEQYF. The CDR3 DNA is TGTGCCACCAGCAGTTCCCCGGGGTCAGACGAGCAGTACTTC.

The rearrangement links TRBV29-1 to TRBJ1-2; D is unclear. This CDR3 has 14 residues. Trimming took off 7 bases at V and 5 bases at J, with 20 bases between the two ends. Germline CDR1 is SQVTM and CDR2 is ANQGSEA. CDR3 in amino acids: CSAQDGGGIYGYTF. The CDR3 coding sequence is TGCAGCGCCCAGGACGGTGGCGGGATATATGGCTACACCTTC.

The V gene is TRBV11-2, the J gene TRBJ2-3, with 8 nucleotides matching TRBD2. The length of the CDR3 is 16 residues. The trim removed 6 bases at V and 3 bases at J, leaving 11 bases unmatched. Germline V lookup: CDR1 SGHAT, CDR2 FQNNGV. CDR3 nucleotides: TGTGCCAGCAGAGCAATAAGCGGGAGTTGGACAGATACGCAGTATTTT. It is translated as CASRAISGSWTDTQYF.

The J gene is TRBJ2-1, the V gene TRBV28; TRBD1 matches at 9 bases. Per germline, CDR1 MDHEN and CDR2 SYDVKM. J was trimmed by 8 bases and V by 5 bases; bases with no gene match: 7. The CDR3 is 14 residues long. The CDR3 loop reads CASSEGTGYHEQFF. The DNA for the CDR3 is TGTGCCAGCAGTGAGGGGACAGGGTATCATGAGCAGTTCTTC.

The CDR3 region is CSVGQGGSYEQYF. DNA of the CDR3: TGCAGCGTTGGACAGGGGGGGAGCTACGAGCAGTACTTC. This chain connects TRBV29-1 to TRBJ2-7, with 9 bases aligning to TRBD1. The V and J ends lost 4 bases and 3 bases, in that order; junction bases with no gene match: 4. The CDR3 consists of 13 residues. Germline CDR1 and CDR2: SQVTM and ANQGSEA.